This TCR beta chain was observed in a study of blood T cells in healthy people across ages (dated by TCRdb to between 2014 and 2017). For context, the study as a whole: Template switching captured roughly one uniquely barcoded TCR beta cDNA molecule per two T cells in model experiments. For two donors (one aged 18 to 30 and one aged 80 or older), the study analyzed two additional independent replicas of 1 million unique cDNA reads from the same blood draw. Age-related changes in TCR beta repertoire diversity were measured in the study by deep sequencing normalized with unique cDNA molecular identifiers. Donors were grouped into four age groups: young (average 16 years), middle-aged (about 38), aged (approximately 58) and long-lived (approximately 75). To avoid experimental bias, donors of different ages were spread randomly across the sequencing lanes.

The CDR3 sequence holds 16 residues, the cysteine and phenylalanine included. Only CDR3 DNA remains: 48 bases, in frame from the first base. CDR1 SEHNR and CDR2 FQNEAQ were looked up in the germline V gene (reference sequence). In regard to this clonotype: Its binding antigen is unknown. Per-base quality was not reported, and no clone a single base away is much larger than it.

General findings and caveats noted by the study authors: A strong correlation was found between observed TCR beta diversity and the percentage of naive T cells measured by flow cytometry. Observed TCR beta diversity per million T cells fell roughly linearly with age, and a significant reduction was already apparent by age roughly 40. Bulk unsorted PBMC profiling prevented conclusive comparison of naive and antigen-experienced compartments. Donor CMV infection status was unknown, potentially confounding age-related changes in expanded clonotypes. Compared with the aged group, the long-lived group had more naive CD4+ T cells, fewer expanded clones and increased TCR diversity, suggesting age selection. Estimates of total diversity from one million sequenced T cells were regarded as lower bounds and underestimates.

The library came from 5' RACE. Sequenced using an Illumina HiSeq 2500. A second PCR of roughly 6 to 11 cycles was run with a J-beta primer mix and a sample-barcoded 5' primer. A template-switch 5' adaptor carrying 12 random nucleotides introduced a unique molecular identifier onto each TCR beta cDNA molecule. At least 3 million CDR3-containing paired-end reads were obtained from each sample. First-strand cDNA was synthesized from all RNA with the Mint cDNA synthesis kit, primed by a TRBC-specific oligonucleotide. Following uracil-DNA glycosylase treatment, all cDNA underwent a first 18-cycle PCR with the universal primers M1SS and BC2_uni_R. From the authors' description of their analysis: Normalization of each sample was performed by random selection of 1 million high-quality reads, each carrying a distinct molecular identifier. Instead of being binned into consensus sequences, reads with shared molecular identifiers were discarded. MiTCR, set to a Q25 quality threshold and the strictest error-elimination algorithm, was used for CDR3 identification, clonotype clustering and error correction. A nonparametric unseen species model using Euler transformation provided a lower-bound estimate of total TCR beta diversity. TCRdb reanalyzed the raw reads on its own, using fastp at Q25 for trimming and MiXCR for clone calling, and kept in-frame beta chains. Each CDR3 protein appears once, grouped with its most common genes and DNA. Clone size and V and J calls follow TCRdb, not the original study. Recorded for this sample are about 900,000 distinct CDR3 sequences; about 59% of them occurred a single time. The biggest ten clones account for roughly 25% of the sample.

Donors were 39 systemically healthy Caucasian individuals from Russia aged roughly 6 to 95 years. Each donor gave 8 to 10 milliliters of peripheral blood, drawn into EDTA-treated Vacutainer tubes. Ficoll-Paque density-gradient centrifugation was used to isolate PBMCs, with at least 7 million obtained per sample. Total RNA, at least 5 micrograms per sample, was extracted from PBMCs with Trizol reagent. For every donor, flow cytometry on a PBMC aliquot measured the percentage of naive CD45RAhigh/CD27high T cells. The receptor was isolated from a man younger than 45 in good health. Sequencing was carried out using blood. This receptor chain uses TRBV7-9 and TRBJ2-5; perhaps TRBD2 is the D gene, with 8 bases matching. The better agreement between TRBJ2-7 and the DNA end casts doubt on the J call. The CDR3 protein is CASSLEGASGRGEQYF. Read as DNA, the sequence is TGTGCCAGCAGCTTAGAGGGGGCGAGCGGGAGAGGCGAGCAGTACTTC.